A single T cell receptor beta chain is shown here with its context. Its antigen is not identified. The source of the sample is a study of cytomegalovirus exposure and HLA in healthy donors. The germline V and J ends were trimmed by 2 bases and 3 bases, with 17 bases remaining between them. In germline, CDR1 is MGHRA, CDR2 YSYEKL. The CDR3 covers 17 residues. Study-wide points: CMV antigen specificity was confirmed in vitro for three CMV-associated chains.

The method was immunoSEQ multiplex PCR; TCRdb's version includes in-frame clones alone and lacks a portion of them. This table has roughly 140,000 clones, around 88% appearing once. What was sequenced was PBMCs. The receptor was isolated from a woman aged 18-29 years in good health and CMV-seropositive. The genes are TRBV4-1 and TRBJ1-5; weak D call: TRBD1 (6 bases). The CDR3 DNA follows: TGCGCCAGCAGCCAATTTCCCCAAACAGGGATCAATCAGCCCCAGCATTTT. This gives the protein CASSQFPQTGINQPQHF.